Included here is one T cell receptor (beta chain) sequence, with context. The antigen remains undetermined. These data come from a study of molecular identifiers for immune sequencing clone quantification. The V end was cut by 4 bases, the J end by 5 bases, with 18 bases between. The CDR3 contains 15 residues. Germline V lookup: CDR1 DFQATT, CDR2 SNEGSKA (reference sequence). It was with previously described methods and listed TCR primers that bulk TCR libraries were made. TCRdb ran MiXCR on the PCR reads and lists one entry per CDR3 protein. The sample has over 600,000 distinct CDR3 sequences, about 20% seen once. Findings and caveats of the study: In CMV-specific effectors, clones above 20 copies held over 98% of molecules; naive, under 1%. Identical barcode-sharing TCR molecules could lead to underestimated sizes for highly expanded clones.

Every naive CD8 library was made from between 20,000 and 1,000,000 sorted cells with 10%, 30% or 50% RNA. The clonotype comes from a human donor in good health. Some libraries in this study had Jurkat cell RNA spiked in. The source material was naive CD8+ T cells from blood, with Jurkat cell RNA spiked in. The subset is: FACS-sorted CD8+CD4-CCR7+CD45RA+ naive T cells. The chain links TRBV20-1 to TRBJ2-1; tentatively, D is TRBD1 (6 bases). The CDR3, as DNA: TGCAGTGCTATACCGGGACACCTAAACAACAATGAGCAGTTCTTC. Its protein product is CSAIPGHLNNNEQFF.